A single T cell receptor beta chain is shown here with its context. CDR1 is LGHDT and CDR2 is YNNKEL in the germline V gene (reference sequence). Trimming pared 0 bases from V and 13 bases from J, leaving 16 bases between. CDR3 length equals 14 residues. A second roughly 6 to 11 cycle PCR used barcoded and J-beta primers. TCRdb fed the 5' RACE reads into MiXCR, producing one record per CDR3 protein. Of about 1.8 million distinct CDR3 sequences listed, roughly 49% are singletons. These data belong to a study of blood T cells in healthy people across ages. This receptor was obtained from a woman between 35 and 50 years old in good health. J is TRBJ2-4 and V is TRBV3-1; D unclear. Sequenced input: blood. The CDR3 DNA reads TGTGCCAGCAGCCAAGATCTTGTCGCCCACGGGCAGTACTTC. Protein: CASSQDLVAHGQYF.